These T cell receptor beta chains were read from a single sample in a study of control samples from healthy donors and cancer patients. TCRdb's table, derived via immunoSEQ multiplex PCR, lists solely in-frame clones and lacks some. The table lists roughly 190,000 clones, about 90% of them singletons. Source material: blood. The receptors come from a man aged 25 to 40 in good health. The CDR3 runs from the conserved cysteine through the conserved F or W. The D gene is left open where the match is weak. Some rows mark clone size as missing; the rest say once, few, many or name a class of expanded clone.

cdr3_length,d_call,j_call,clone_size,v_call,cdr3_nt,cdr3_aa
14,NA,TRBJ2-2,NA,TRBV3-1/TRBV3-2,TGTGCCAGCAGCCGTCCGGACCTCTACGGGGAGCTGTTTTTT,CASSRPDLYGELFF
13,NA,TRBJ2-1,NA,TRBV12-5,TGTGCTAGTGGTCCCTCCTCCTACAATGAGCAGTTCTTC,CASGPSSYNEQFF
15,TRBD1,TRBJ2-3,few,TRBV19,TGTGCCAGTGGACATGACAGGGTTTCGGGAGATACGCAGTATTTT,CASGHDRVSGDTQYF
15,NA,TRBJ2-6,NA,TRBV11-1,TGTGCCAGCAGCTTTTTGGGGGCTGGGGCCAACGTCCTGACTTTC,CASSFLGAGANVLTF
14,NA,TRBJ2-3,NA,TRBV29-1,TGCAGCGTTGTTGGCGTGGTGGGCACAGATACGCAGTATTTT,CSVVGVVGTDTQYF
11,NA,TRBJ2-3,NA,TRBV2,TGTGCCAGCAGAGGCACAGATACGCAGTATTTT,CASRGTDTQYF
15,NA,TRBJ1-2,NA,TRBV4-2,TGTGCCAGCAGCCAAGATAGGGGTTCCGTCTATGGCTACACCTTC,CASSQDRGSVYGYTF
16,NA,TRBJ2-1,NA,TRBV7-9,TGTGCCAGCAGCCCCCCGATTGGGACAACTTACAATGAGCAGTTCTTC,CASSPPIGTTYNEQFF
15,NA,TRBJ1-2,NA,TRBV6-5,TGTGCCAGCAGTCCCGCCGGACAAACCATTTATGGCTACACCTTC,CASSPAGQTIYGYTF
13,NA,TRBJ1-5,NA,TRBV12-3/TRBV12-4,TGTGCCAGCAGCCCACAGGGCGGTCAGCCCCAGCATTTT,CASSPQGGQPQHF
14,TRBD2,TRBJ2-3,NA,TRBV6-2/TRBV6-3,TGTGCCAGCAGTTCTAGCGGGGGGGCGTTCACGCAGTATTTT,CASSSSGGAFTQYF
19,TRBD1,TRBJ1-4,once,TRBV5-1,TGCGCCAGCAGCTCACCGGGACAGGGTAACATTGCAACTAATGAAAAACTGTTTTTT,CASSSPGQGNIATNEKLFF
10,NA,TRBJ2-1,NA,TRBV20-1,TGCAGTGCGGTCGGGAATGAGCAGTTCTTC,CSAVGNEQFF
13,TRBD2,TRBJ2-1,once,TRBV30,TGTGCCTGGGAATTAGCGGGGTACAATGAGCAGTTCTTC,CAWELAGYNEQFF
15,NA,TRBJ2-6,NA,TRBV6-5,TGTGCCAGCAGGAATCTCGGCTCTGGGGCCAACGTCCTGACTTTC,CASRNLGSGANVLTF
13,NA,TRBJ2-1,NA,TRBV9,TGTGCCAGCAGCCCCGAAGGACCTATGAGGAGGTTCTTC,CASSPEGPMRRFF
15,NA,TRBJ1-2,NA,TRBV5-1,TGCGCCAGCAGCTTGAATTACGGGGAAGAAGGTGGCTACACCTTC,CASSLNYGEEGGYTF
11,NA,TRBJ2-3,NA,TRBV19,TGTGCCAGTAGTATGAGGGATACGCAGTATTTT,CASSMRDTQYF
13,NA,TRBJ1-5,NA,TRBV12-3/TRBV12-4,TGTGCCAGCACCCAGGACAGCGATCAGCCCCAGCATTTT,CASTQDSDQPQHF
13,NA,TRBJ2-4,NA,TRBV5-3,TGTGCCAGAAGCTCCGGGCTCAAAAACATTCAGTACTTC,CARSSGLKNIQYF